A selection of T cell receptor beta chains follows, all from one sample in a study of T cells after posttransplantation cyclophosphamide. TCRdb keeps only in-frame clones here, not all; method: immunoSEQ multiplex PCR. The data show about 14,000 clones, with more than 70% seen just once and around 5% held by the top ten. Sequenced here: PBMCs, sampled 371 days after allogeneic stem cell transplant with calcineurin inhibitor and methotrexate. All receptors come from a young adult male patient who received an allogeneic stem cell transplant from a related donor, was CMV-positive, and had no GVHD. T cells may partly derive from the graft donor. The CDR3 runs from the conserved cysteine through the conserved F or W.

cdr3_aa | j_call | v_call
CASSQRGPGTDTQYF | TRBJ2-3 | TRBV7-2
CASSLLYEQYF | TRBJ2-7 | TRBV10-2
CASSGGQGRAYEQYF | TRBJ2-7 | TRBV6-1
CASSLMGAGGGYTF | TRBJ1-2 | TRBV7-2
CAWLETEAFF | TRBJ1-1 | TRBV30
CASSGTGNQPQHF | TRBJ1-5 | TRBV19
CASSPRTSGYTDTQYF | TRBJ2-3 | TRBV27
CASSPYEGREQFF | TRBJ2-1 | TRBV18
CASSLANSTPLHF | TRBJ1-6 | TRBV7-2
CASSQRGDQPQHF | TRBJ1-5 | TRBV19
CASSFRGNYGYTF | TRBJ1-2 | TRBV28
CASSPRTAYSEQFF | TRBJ2-1 | TRBV5-4
CASSLLGSGRAYSEQFF | TRBJ2-1 | TRBV27
CASSTGLGTQYF | TRBJ2-5 | TRBV5-1
CASSLSRTGGLNTEAFF | TRBJ1-1 | TRBV28
CASSFLGLAGVETQYF | TRBJ2-5 | TRBV7-2
CASSYGLKETQYF | TRBJ2-5 | TRBV4-2
CASSLVAVNTGELFF | TRBJ2-2 | TRBV7-2
CASSVAGQGQDSPLHF | TRBJ1-6 | TRBV6-1
CASSPNSGGGYEQYF | TRBJ2-7 | TRBV18
CASSVAEANIQYF | TRBJ2-4 | TRBV6-1
CASSYSITSYEQYF | TRBJ2-7 | TRBV6-6
CASAHSGYEQYF | TRBJ2-7 | TRBV6-1
CASSLGLALNEQFF | TRBJ2-1 | TRBV7-2
CASSQTGQLDEQFF | TRBJ2-1 | TRBV6-5
CASSYDRVTEAFF | TRBJ1-1 | TRBV6-5
CASSQGREDLNEQFF | TRBJ2-1 | TRBV4-3
CSVEGQGLMSQYF | TRBJ2-5 | TRBV29-1
CASRVLGVTGELFF | TRBJ2-2 | TRBV19
CASSLLAGGPILETQYF | TRBJ2-5 | TRBV19
CASSYTGTGPNQPQHF | TRBJ1-5 | TRBV7-9